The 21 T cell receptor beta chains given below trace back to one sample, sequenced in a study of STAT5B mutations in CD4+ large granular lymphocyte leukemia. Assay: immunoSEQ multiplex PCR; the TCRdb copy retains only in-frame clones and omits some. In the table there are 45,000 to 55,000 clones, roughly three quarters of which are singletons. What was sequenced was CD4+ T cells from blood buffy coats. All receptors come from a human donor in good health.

The CDR3 DNA reads as TGCGCCAGCAGCTCAACACAGGGGGAATCGTCAGATACGCAGTATTTT. Its protein is CASSSTQGESSDTQYF. The rearrangement links TRBV5-1 to TRBJ2-3; 8 bases match TRBD1. The ends lost 3 bases at V and 4 bases at J; junction bases unmatched: 10. Germline loops: CDR1 SGHRS, CDR2 YFSETQ. The CDR3 is made up of 16 amino acids.

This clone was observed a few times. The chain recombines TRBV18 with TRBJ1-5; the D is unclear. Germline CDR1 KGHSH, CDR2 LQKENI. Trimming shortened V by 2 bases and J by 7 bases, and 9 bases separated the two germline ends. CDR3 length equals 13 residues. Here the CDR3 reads CASSPTVEQPQHF. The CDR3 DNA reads TGTGCCAGCTCACCAACGGTAGAGCAGCCCCAGCATTTT. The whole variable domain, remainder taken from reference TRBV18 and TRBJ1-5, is NAGVMQNPRHLVRRRGQEARLRCSPMKGHSHVYWYRQLPEEGLKFMVYLQKENIIDESGMPKERFSAEFPKEGPSILRIQQVVRGDSAAYFCASSPTVEQPQHFGDGTRLSIL.

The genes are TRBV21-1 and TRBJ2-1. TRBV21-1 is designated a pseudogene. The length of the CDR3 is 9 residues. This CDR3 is CASDNEQFF. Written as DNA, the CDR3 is TGTGCCAGCGACAATGAGCAGTTCTTC.

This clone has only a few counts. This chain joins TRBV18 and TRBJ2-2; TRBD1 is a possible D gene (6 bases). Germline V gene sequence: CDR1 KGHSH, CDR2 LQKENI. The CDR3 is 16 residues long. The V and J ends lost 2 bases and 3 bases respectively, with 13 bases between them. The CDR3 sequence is CASSPTRGFDTGELFF. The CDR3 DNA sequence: TGTGCCAGCTCACCAACCAGGGGATTTGACACCGGGGAGCTGTTTTTT.

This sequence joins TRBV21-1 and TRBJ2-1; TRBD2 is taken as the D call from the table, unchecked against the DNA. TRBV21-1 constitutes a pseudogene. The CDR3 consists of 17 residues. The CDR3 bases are TGTGCCACCGCCCACGATTGCGGGGGTGCCTGTTTCAATGAGCAGTTCTTC. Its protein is CATAHDCGGACFNEQFF.

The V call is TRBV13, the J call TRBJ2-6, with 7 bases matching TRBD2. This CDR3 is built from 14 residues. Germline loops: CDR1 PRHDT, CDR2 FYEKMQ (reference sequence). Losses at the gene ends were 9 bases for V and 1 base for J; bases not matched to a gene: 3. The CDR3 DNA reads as TGTGCCAGTCTGGGAGGGTCTGGGGCCAACGTCCTGACTTTC. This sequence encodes CASLGGSGANVLTF.

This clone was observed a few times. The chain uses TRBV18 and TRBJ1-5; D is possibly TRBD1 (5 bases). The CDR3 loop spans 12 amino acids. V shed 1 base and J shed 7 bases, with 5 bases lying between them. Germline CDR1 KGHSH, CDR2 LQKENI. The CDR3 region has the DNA TGTGCCAGCTCACCACAGGGGCAGCCCCAGCATTTT. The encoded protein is CASSPQGQPQHF.

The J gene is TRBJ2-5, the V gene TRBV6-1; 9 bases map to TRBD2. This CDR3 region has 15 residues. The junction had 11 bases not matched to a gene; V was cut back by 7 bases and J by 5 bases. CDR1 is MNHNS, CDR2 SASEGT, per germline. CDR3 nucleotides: TGTGCCAGCATTTCTAGCGGGGCCCGAGGGGAGACCCAGTACTTC. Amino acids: CASISSGARGETQYF.

The CDR3 protein is CASSYSTSNSYEQYF. CDR3 DNA sequence: TGTGCCAGCAGCTATTCGACTAGCAACTCCTACGAGCAGTACTTC. The chain carries TRBV14 and TRBJ2-7; 7 nucleotides agree with TRBD2. This CDR3 comprises 15 residues. In germline, CDR1 is SGHDN, CDR2 FVKESK. J lost 0 bases, V lost 5 bases, and 7 bases had no gene match.

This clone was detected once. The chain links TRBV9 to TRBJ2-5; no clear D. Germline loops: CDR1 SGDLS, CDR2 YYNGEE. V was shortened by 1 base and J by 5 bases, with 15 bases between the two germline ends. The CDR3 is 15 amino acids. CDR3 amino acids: CASSVSLGGRETQYF. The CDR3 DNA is TGTGCCAGCAGCGTATCCCTAGGTGGGCGGGAGACCCAGTACTTC.

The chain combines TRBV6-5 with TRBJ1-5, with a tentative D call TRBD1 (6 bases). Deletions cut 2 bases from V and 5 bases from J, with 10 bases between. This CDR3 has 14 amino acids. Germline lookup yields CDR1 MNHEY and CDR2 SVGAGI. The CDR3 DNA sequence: TGTGCCAGCAGTTACGGGGGGCCCGATCAGCCCCAGCATTTT. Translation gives CASSYGGPDQPQHF.

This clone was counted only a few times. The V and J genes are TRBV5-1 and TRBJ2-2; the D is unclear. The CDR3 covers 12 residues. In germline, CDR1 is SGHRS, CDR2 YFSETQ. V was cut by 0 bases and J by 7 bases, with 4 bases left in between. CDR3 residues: CASSLADGELFF. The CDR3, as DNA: TGCGCCAGCAGCTTGGCCGACGGGGAGCTGTTTTTT.

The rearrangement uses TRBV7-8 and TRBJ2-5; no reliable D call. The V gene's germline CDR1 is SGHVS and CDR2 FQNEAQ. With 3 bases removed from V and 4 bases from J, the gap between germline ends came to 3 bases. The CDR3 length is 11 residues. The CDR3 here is CASSFGETQYF. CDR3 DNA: TGTGCCAGCAGCTTTGGAGAGACCCAGTACTTC.

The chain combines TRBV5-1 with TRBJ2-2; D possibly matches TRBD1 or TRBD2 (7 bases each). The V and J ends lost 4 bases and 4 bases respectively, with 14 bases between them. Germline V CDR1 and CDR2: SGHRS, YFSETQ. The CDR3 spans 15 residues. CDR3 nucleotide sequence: TGCGCCAGCAGCAGCGGGACAGAAGGCACCGGGGAGCTGTTTTTT. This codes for CASSSGTEGTGELFF.

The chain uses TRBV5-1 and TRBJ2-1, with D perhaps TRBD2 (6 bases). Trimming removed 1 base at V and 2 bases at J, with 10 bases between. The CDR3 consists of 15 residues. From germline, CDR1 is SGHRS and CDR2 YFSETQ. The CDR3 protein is CASSLIGGTYNEQFF. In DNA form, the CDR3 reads TGCGCCAGCAGCTTGATCGGCGGGACCTACAATGAGCAGTTCTTC. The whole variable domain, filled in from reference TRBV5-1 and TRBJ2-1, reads KAGVTQTPRYLIKTRGQQVTLSCSPISGHRSVSWYQQTPGQGLQFLFEYFSETQRNKGNFPGRFSGRQFSNSRSEMNVSTLELGDSALYLCASSLIGGTYNEQFFGPGTRLTVL.

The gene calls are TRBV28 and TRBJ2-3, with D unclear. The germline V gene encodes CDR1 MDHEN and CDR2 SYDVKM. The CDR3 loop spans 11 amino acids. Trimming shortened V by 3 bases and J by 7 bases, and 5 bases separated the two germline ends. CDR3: CASSLGYTQYF. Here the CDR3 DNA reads TGTGCCAGCAGTTTGGGGTATACGCAGTATTTT. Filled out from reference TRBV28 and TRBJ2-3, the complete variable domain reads DVKVTQSSRYLVKRTGEKVFLECVQDMDHENMFWYRQDPGLGLRLIYFSYDVKMKEKGDIPEGYSVSREKKERFSLILESASTNQTSMYLCASSLGYTQYFGPGTRLTVL.

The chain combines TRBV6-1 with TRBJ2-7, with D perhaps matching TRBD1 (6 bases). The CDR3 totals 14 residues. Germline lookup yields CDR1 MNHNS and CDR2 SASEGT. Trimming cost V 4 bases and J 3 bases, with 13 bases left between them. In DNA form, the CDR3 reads TGTGCCAGCAGTGTTCAACAGGGCAACTACGAGCAGTACTTC. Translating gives CASSVQQGNYEQYF.

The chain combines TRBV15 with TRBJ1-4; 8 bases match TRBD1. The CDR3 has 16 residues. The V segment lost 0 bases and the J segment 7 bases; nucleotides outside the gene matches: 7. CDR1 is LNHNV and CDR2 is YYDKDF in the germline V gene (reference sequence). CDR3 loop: CATSRDQGATSEKLFF. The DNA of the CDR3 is TGTGCCACCAGCAGAGATCAGGGGGCGACCTCTGAAAAACTGTTTTTT.

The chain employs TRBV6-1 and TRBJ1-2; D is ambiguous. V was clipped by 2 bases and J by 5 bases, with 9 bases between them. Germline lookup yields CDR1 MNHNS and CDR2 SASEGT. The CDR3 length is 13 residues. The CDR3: CASSESRRYGYTF. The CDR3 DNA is TGTGCCAGCAGTGAAAGCAGGAGATATGGCTACACCTTC.

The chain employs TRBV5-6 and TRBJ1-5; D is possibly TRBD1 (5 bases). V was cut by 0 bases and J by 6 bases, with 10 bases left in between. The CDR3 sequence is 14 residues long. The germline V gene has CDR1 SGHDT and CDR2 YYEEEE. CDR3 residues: CASSLVVGGQPQHF. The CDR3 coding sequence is TGTGCCAGCAGCTTGGTGGTCGGGGGTCAGCCCCAGCATTTT.

The CDR3 protein is CASSSGQGWTGEQYV. CDR3 nucleotides: TGTGCCAGCAGTTCTGGACAGGGGTGGACGGGCGAGCAGTACGTC. The V call is TRBV28, the J call TRBJ2-7; the match to TRBD1 covers 9 bases. Germline CDR1 reads MDHEN; CDR2 reads SYDVKM. The CDR3 is 15 residues long. V gave up 4 bases and J gave up 6 bases; unmatched junction bases: 10.